These T cell receptor beta chains were read from a single sample in a study of T-cell reconstitution after alpha-beta-depleted transplantation in children. TCRdb processed the PCR reads anew with MiXCR; each CDR3 protein has one entry. The sample yields 230,000 or so distinct CDR3 sequences, 9.7% seen once. The source material was PBMCs from the stem cell graft donor, sampled from the stem cell graft. All receptors come from a human donor who donated a stem cell graft to a child with SCID. Each CDR3 is given with its conserved first and last residue. D genes are given only for firm matches. Not every row has a clone size; where given, it reads once, few, many or a size class.

J,V,size,D,DNA,CDR3
TRBJ1-1,TRBV3-1,NA,NA,TGTGCCAGCAGCCAAAAGACAGTTAACACTGAAGCTTTCTTT,CASSQKTVNTEAFF
TRBJ1-5,TRBV6-1,many,NA,TGTGCCAGCAGTGAAGTGTGGGATAGCAATCAGCCCCAGCATTTT,CASSEVWDSNQPQHF
TRBJ1-5,TRBV12-5,few,NA,TGTGCTAGTGGACTCCGGGACACCTACAATCAGCCCCAGCATTTT,CASGLRDTYNQPQHF
TRBJ2-3,TRBV4-3,many,NA,TGCGCCAGCAGCCAGAGTAGAGCTGGCACAGATACGCAGTATTTT,CASSQSRAGTDTQYF
TRBJ2-5,TRBV7-6,NA,NA,TGTGCCAGCAGCTCCACAGGGTCGGTATACTTAGAGACCCAGTACTTC,CASSSTGSVYLETQYF
TRBJ1-6,TRBV20-1,many,TRBD1,TGCAGTGCTAGACAGACAGGGTTGAATTCACCCCTCCACTTT,CSARQTGLNSPLHF
TRBJ2-5,TRBV5-1,many,NA,TGCGCCAGCAGCTTGTTTCCGGGGGCCGTCCAAGAGACCCAGTACTTC,CASSLFPGAVQETQYF
TRBJ2-5,TRBV6-2/TRBV6-3,many,NA,TGTGCCAGCAGTGGGAGAATCCAAGAGACCCAGTACTTC,CASSGRIQETQYF
TRBJ1-1,TRBV5-1,many,TRBD1,TGCGCCAGCAGCGATTTCGACAGGGGTGGCACTGAAGCTTTCTTT,CASSDFDRGGTEAFF
TRBJ1-1,TRBV7-2,many,TRBD1,TGTGCCAGCAGCTTAGGGACAGGGTTGAACACTGAAGCTTTCTTT,CASSLGTGLNTEAFF
TRBJ2-5,TRBV29-1,few,NA,TGCAGCGTTGAAAAGGCCGCGTCGGGAGAGACCCAGTACTTC,CSVEKAASGETQYF
TRBJ2-1,TRBV9,NA,NA,TGTGCCAGCGGGTCGGGGGGCCCTTACAATGAGCAGTTCTTC,CASGSGGPYNEQFF
TRBJ2-7,TRBV7-6,NA,NA,TGTGCCAGCAGCTTAGACGGGACCGAGCAGTACTTC,CASSLDGTEQYF
TRBJ2-1,TRBV5-1,many,NA,TGCGCCAGCAGCTTGGTGCAGGGGGGTTACAATGAGCAGTTCTTC,CASSLVQGGYNEQFF
TRBJ2-7,TRBV29-1,many,TRBD1,TGCAGCGTTGAAGATGGGGACAGGGGCATCTACGAGCAGTACTTC,CSVEDGDRGIYEQYF
TRBJ1-2,TRBV9,many,NA,TGTGCCAGCAGCGTAGGGCAGGGCTACACCTTC,CASSVGQGYTF
TRBJ1-2,TRBV29-1,many,NA,TGCAGCGCCCTAAACAGGGAAGGGCCCCTCAACTATGGCTACACCTTC,CSALNREGPLNYGYTF
TRBJ1-5,TRBV6-5,many,NA,TGTGCCAGCAGCCCCTCGCTGGGCGAGAGCAATCAGCCCCAGCATTTT,CASSPSLGESNQPQHF
TRBJ2-2,TRBV7-9,many,NA,TGTGCCAGCAGCTCGTCAGGACAGACCGGGACCGGGGAGCTGTTTTTT,CASSSSGQTGTGELFF
TRBJ2-7,TRBV29-1,many,TRBD1,TGCAGCGCCGGGCCGGGACAGCTGTACGAGCAGTACTTC,CSAGPGQLYEQYF
TRBJ2-3,TRBV20-1,many,NA,TGCAGTGCTAGAGCCGCGCGTGGGGGCACAGATACGCAGTATTTT,CSARAARGGTDTQYF
TRBJ2-5,TRBV7-6,many,TRBD1,TGTGCCAGCAGCTTAGTCCGTGACAGGGGTCGAGAGACCCAGTACTTC,CASSLVRDRGRETQYF
TRBJ1-4,TRBV19,many,NA,TGTGCCAGTAGAAGGGGAATCTCAACTAATGAAAAACTGTTTTTT,CASRRGISTNEKLFF
TRBJ2-3,TRBV20-1,NA,TRBD2,TGCAGTGCTAGAGACCTAGCGGGGGCCGATACGCAGTATTTT,CSARDLAGADTQYF
TRBJ2-2,TRBV11-2,many,NA,TGTGCCAGCAGCTTCGTGAGGGGGGCCGGGGAGCTGTTTTTT,CASSFVRGAGELFF
TRBJ1-5,TRBV29-1,many,NA,TGCAGCGTTGTCACAGGGAATAGCAATCAGCCCCAGCATTTT,CSVVTGNSNQPQHF
TRBJ2-3,TRBV7-2,many,TRBD1,TGTGCCAGCAGCTCCCGGACAGGGCGTACAGATACGCAGTATTTT,CASSSRTGRTDTQYF
TRBJ2-2,TRBV11-2,many,TRBD1,TGTGCCAGCAGCTCCCTTACAGGGGCGGCCGGGGAGCTGTTTTTT,CASSSLTGAAGELFF
TRBJ1-5,TRBV15,many,NA,TGTGCCACCAGCAGTCAGTTTGCCCGTAGCAATCAGCCCCAGCATTTT,CATSSQFARSNQPQHF
TRBJ1-6,TRBV7-7,many,NA,TGTGCCAGCAGCTTAACCCCGGGACCAGATTCACCCCTCCACTTT,CASSLTPGPDSPLHF
TRBJ2-3,TRBV3-1,NA,TRBD2,TGTGCCAGCAGCCGAGAACGAAGCACGGGGGGGCCGACAGATACGCAGTATTTT,CASSRERSTGGPTDTQYF
TRBJ2-3,TRBV15,many,TRBD2,TGTGCCACCAGCAACGGCCCACCCACTAGCGGCAACACAGATACGCAGTATTTT,CATSNGPPTSGNTDTQYF
TRBJ2-1,TRBV20-1,few,TRBD2,TGCTGTGCTAGTGGAGGCGGGGGGGCGGTAACGGGTCGCAACAATGAGCAGTTCTTC,CCASGGGGAVTGRNNEQFF
TRBJ1-4,TRBV7-9,many,TRBD1,TGTGCCAGCAGCTTTTGGGACAGGAAGAATGAAAAACTGTTTTTT,CASSFWDRKNEKLFF
TRBJ2-1,TRBV7-9,many,TRBD2,TGTGCCAGCAGCTTAGGGACTAGCGTCATCGACAATGAGCAGTTCTTC,CASSLGTSVIDNEQFF
TRBJ2-2,TRBV27,many,NA,TGTGCCAGCAGTTTCTGGGGGACCGGGGAGCTGTTTTTT,CASSFWGTGELFF
TRBJ1-1,TRBV3-1,many,NA,TGTGCCAGCAGCCAAGAAGGTTCACTCGCTGAAGCTTTCTTT,CASSQEGSLAEAFF
TRBJ1-4,TRBV7-3,many,TRBD1,TGTGCCAGCAGCTTAAGCCCCCCGACAGGGGCTTTGGGTCCCTTTCGGGAAAAACTGTTTTTT,CASSLSPPTGALGPFREKLFF
TRBJ2-7,TRBV28,many,NA,TGTGCCAGCAGTCCAAACTTGGGACACACCTACGAGCAGTACTTC,CASSPNLGHTYEQYF
TRBJ2-1,TRBV6-2/TRBV6-3,many,NA,TGTGCCAGCAGTTACTCTAAGGGGTGGCATGAGCAGTTCTTC,CASSYSKGWHEQFF